This T cell receptor beta chain was recorded in a study of T-cell reconstitution after alpha-beta-depleted transplantation in children. Regarding the study as a whole: Where alpha-beta T cells came from about two months after transplant was reportedly several hundred expanded graft clones. When one year had passed after transplant, most T-cell counts and diversity came from newly produced T cells. In some patients, recipient T cells and intrathymic progenitors surviving conditioning explained high day-60 diversity.

A word on this clonotype: Its antigen is still unknown.

TCRbeta library construction was performed incorporating unique molecular identifiers. From the PCR reads, TCRdb called clonotypes with MiXCR, one entry per CDR3 protein. The table shows about 830,000 distinct CDR3 sequences, with about 15% occurring only once. Germline V gene lookup returns CDR1 DFQATT and CDR2 SNEGSKA (reference sequence). The CDR3 is 14 residues long. V lost 4 bases and J 4 bases, leaving 17 bases between the germline ends. The chain has TRBV20-1 and TRBJ2-7; D might be TRBD2 (7 bases). Sequenced here: PBMCs, mostly from graft donor cells, sampled 360 days after TCRalphabeta/CD19-depleted stem cell transplant. This sequence originates from a male patient younger than 18 who had a stem cell transplant for acute lymphoblastic leukemia, so the T cells may come from the graft donor. CDR3 in DNA: TGCAGTGCTAACCGGGCGGGGGCTACGTACGAGCAGTACTTC. Protein product: CSANRAGATYEQYF.